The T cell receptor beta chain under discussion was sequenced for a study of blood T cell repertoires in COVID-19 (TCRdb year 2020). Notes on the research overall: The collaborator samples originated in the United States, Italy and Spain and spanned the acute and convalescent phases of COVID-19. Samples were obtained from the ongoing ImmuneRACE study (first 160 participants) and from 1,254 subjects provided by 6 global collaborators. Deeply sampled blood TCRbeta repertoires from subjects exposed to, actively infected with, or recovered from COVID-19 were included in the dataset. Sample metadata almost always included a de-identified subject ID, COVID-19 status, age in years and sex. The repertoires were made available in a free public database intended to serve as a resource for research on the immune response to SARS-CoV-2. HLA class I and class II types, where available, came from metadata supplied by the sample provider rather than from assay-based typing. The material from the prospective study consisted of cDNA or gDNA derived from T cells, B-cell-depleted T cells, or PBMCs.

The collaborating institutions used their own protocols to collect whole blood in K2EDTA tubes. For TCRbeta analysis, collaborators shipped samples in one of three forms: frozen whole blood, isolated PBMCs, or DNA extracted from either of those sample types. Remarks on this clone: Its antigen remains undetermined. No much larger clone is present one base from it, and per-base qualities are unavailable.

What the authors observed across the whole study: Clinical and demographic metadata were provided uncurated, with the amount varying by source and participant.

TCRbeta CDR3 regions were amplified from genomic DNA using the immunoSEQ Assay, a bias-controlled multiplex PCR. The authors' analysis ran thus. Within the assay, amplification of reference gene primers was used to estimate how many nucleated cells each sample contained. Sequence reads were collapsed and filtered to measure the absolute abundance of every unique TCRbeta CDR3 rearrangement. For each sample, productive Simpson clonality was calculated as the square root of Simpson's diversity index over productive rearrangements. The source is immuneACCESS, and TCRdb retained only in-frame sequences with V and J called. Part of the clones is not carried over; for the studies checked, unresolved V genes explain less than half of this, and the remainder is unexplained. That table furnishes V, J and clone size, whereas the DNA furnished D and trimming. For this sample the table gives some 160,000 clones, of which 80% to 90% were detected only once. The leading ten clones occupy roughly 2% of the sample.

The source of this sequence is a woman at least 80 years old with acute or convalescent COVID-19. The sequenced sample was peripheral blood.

Read as DNA, the sequence is TGTGCCAGCCAACCGGTCCCGAGCTCCTACGAGCAGTACTTC. Translated, this gives CASQPVPSSYEQYF. This chain joins TRBV2 to TRBJ2-7; the D gene cannot be resolved reliably. The junction carries 14 bases between V and J, which are trimmed by 8 bases and 0 bases respectively. CDR1 and CDR2 were assigned from the germline V gene as SNHLY and FYNNEI. Its CDR3 holds 14 amino acids, cysteine through phenylalanine. Left in the record is the CDR3 DNA by itself, 42 bases read in frame from the first base. Joined to the reference TRBV2 and TRBJ2-7 proteins, this CDR3 gives the full variable domain: EPEVTQTPSHQVTQMGQEVILRCVPISNHLYFYWYRQILGQKVEFLVSFYNNEISEKSEIFDDQFSVERPDGSNFTLKIRSTKLEDSAMYFCASQPVPSSYEQYFGPGTRLTVT.